Presented here are 26 T cell receptor beta chains from one specimen sequenced in a study of siplizumab effects on memory and regulatory T cells. Generated by immunoSEQ multiplex PCR, the TCRdb table keeps only in-frame clones and is missing some. The table shows 70,000 to 95,000 clones, with approximately 90% occurring only once. Sequencing input: CD4+ T cells sorted from blood. These receptors originate from a human donor in good health.

The chain carries TRBV9 and TRBJ2-3, with D possibly being TRBD1 or TRBD2 (5 bases each). The germline V and J ends were trimmed by 7 bases and 0 bases, with 9 bases remaining between them. The CDR3 has 13 residues. Looked up from germline, CDR1 is SGDLS and CDR2 is YYNGEE. The CDR3 region has the DNA TGTGCCAGCGGGACCTGGAGCACAGATACGCAGTATTTT. Residues: CASGTWSTDTQYF.

This chain connects TRBV19 to TRBJ1-2; D gene uncertain. The CDR3 runs 15 residues. V was clipped by 5 bases and J by 2 bases, with 15 bases between them. Germline V gene sequence: CDR1 LNHDA, CDR2 SQIVND (reference sequence). The CDR3 sequence: CASSGVGDINYGYTF. The CDR3 nucleotides are TGTGCCAGTAGTGGAGTCGGCGATATCAACTATGGCTACACCTTC.

The chain recombines TRBV6-1 with TRBJ2-1, with TRBD2 matching over 11 bases. V dropped 6 bases and J dropped 8; count of bases not matched to a gene: 6. The CDR3 covers 14 residues. Germline-derived CDR1 and CDR2 are MNHNS and SASEGT. The CDR3 sequence is CASSTSGRGDEQFF. The CDR3 DNA sequence: TGTGCCAGCAGCACTAGCGGGAGAGGCGATGAGCAGTTCTTC.

The CDR3: CASSQDKAGTPSEQYF. The CDR3 coding sequence is TGCGCCAGCAGCCAAGATAAGGCCGGGACGCCCTCCGAGCAGTACTTC. This chain connects TRBV4-1 to TRBJ2-7, with D possibly called TRBD1 or TRBD2 (5 bases each). CDR3 length: 16 residues. Germline CDR1 reads MGHRA; CDR2 reads YSYEKL. V lost 0 bases, J lost 6 bases, and 18 bases lay in between.

This rearrangement joins TRBV30 to TRBJ2-7, with D possibly being TRBD2 (6 bases). CDR3 length: 17 amino acids. V dropped 2 bases and J dropped 1 base, with 21 bases sitting between them. Germline loops: CDR1 GTSNPN, CDR2 SVGIG (reference sequence). The CDR3 nucleotides read TGTGCCTGGAGTAGACGGGGAGGCCCAAGGGTTTCCTACGAGCAGTACTTC. Protein: CAWSRRGGPRVSYEQYF.

The genes are TRBV6-6 and TRBJ2-5, with 11 bases that match TRBD1. The CDR3 runs 14 residues. Germline loops: CDR1 MNHNY, CDR2 SVGAGI (reference sequence). V was pared by 9 bases and J by 4 bases, with 7 bases of the junction left unmatched. The CDR3 coding sequence is TGTGCCAGTCGGACAGGGGGCTTTCGAGAGACCCAGTACTTC. It translates to CASRTGGFRETQYF.

CDR3: CASSLPGLRDTQYF. The CDR3, as DNA: TGTGCCAGCAGCCTTCCGGGACTGCGAGATACGCAGTATTTT. This sequence joins TRBV14 and TRBJ2-3; weak D call: TRBD2 (6 bases). The germline V and J ends were trimmed by 4 bases and 5 bases, with 13 bases remaining between them. CDR1 is SGHDN and CDR2 is FVKESK in the germline V gene. CDR3 length: 14 residues.

The V call is TRBV19, the J call TRBJ1-1, with unresolved D. CDR3 length: 14 residues. Between the trimmed V and J ends, which lost 1 base and 6 bases, there was a span of 12 bases. From germline, CDR1 is LNHDA and CDR2 SQIVND (reference sequence). CDR3 region: CASSIGADSAEAFF. Written as DNA, the CDR3 is TGTGCCAGTAGTATAGGAGCGGATTCCGCTGAAGCTTTCTTT.

This clone was recorded only once. This chain links TRBV19 with TRBJ1-5; tentatively, D is TRBD1 (5 bases). The CDR3 spans 15 residues. From germline, CDR1 is LNHDA and CDR2 SQIVND (reference sequence). V was trimmed by 6 bases and J by 1 base, leaving 13 bases between them. CDR3 sequence (DNA): TGTGCCAGTAGCACCCCGGGACTGAGCAATCAGCCCCAGCATTTT. Translation gives CASSTPGLSNQPQHF.

The J gene is TRBJ1-5, the V gene TRBV2; D call uncertain. Germline V gives CDR1 SNHLY, CDR2 FYNNEI. The length of the CDR3 is 13 residues. Trimming pared 7 bases from V and 9 bases from J, leaving 16 bases between. The CDR3 DNA reads as TGTGCCAGCAAGGGCAGCCTTGGGTGGCCCCAGCATTTT. This codes for CASKGSLGWPQHF.

The chain uses TRBV19 and TRBJ1-1, with 7 nucleotides matching TRBD1. The CDR3 consists of 14 residues. Germline V gives CDR1 LNHDA, CDR2 SQIVND (reference sequence). The V segment lost 3 bases and the J segment 5 bases; nucleotides outside the gene matches: 6. The DNA for the CDR3 is TGTGCCAGTAGTATGGGCAGGGGGAAAACTGAAGCTTTCTTT. It encodes CASSMGRGKTEAFF.

This clone was counted a single time. The chain has TRBV4-2 and TRBJ2-7, with D perhaps given as TRBD1 or TRBD2 (5 bases each). The CDR3 sequence is 14 residues long. Germline CDR1 reads LGHNA; CDR2 reads YNFKEQ. Deletions cut 5 bases from V and 3 bases from J, with 14 bases between. CDR3 amino acids: CASSGVGENYEQYF. The CDR3 region has the DNA TGTGCCAGCAGCGGTGTGGGGGAGAACTACGAGCAGTACTTC.

The DNA of the CDR3 is TGTGCCAGCAGCCCGCCGGGACAGGCGCCTGCAGCTAATGAAAAACTGTTTTTT. It yields the protein CASSPPGQAPAANEKLFF. This chain joins TRBV5-5 and TRBJ1-4, with 8 nucleotides matching TRBD1. The V gene's germline CDR1 is SGHKS and CDR2 YYEKEE (reference sequence). Germline trimming cut 4 bases from V and 3 bases from J; bases unmatched to any gene: 14. CDR3 length: 18 residues.

The chain joins TRBV5-4 to TRBJ2-1; D unclear. This CDR3 contains 14 residues. Germline V gives CDR1 SGHNT, CDR2 YYREEE (reference sequence). V was shortened by 2 bases and J by 6 bases, with 12 bases between the two germline ends. In DNA, the CDR3 is TGTGCCAGCAGCTTTGAGACTCACGGCAATGAGCAGTTCTTC. Its protein is CASSFETHGNEQFF.

The chain joins TRBV18 to TRBJ1-4; no definite D call. The CDR3 length is 14 residues. Trimming cost V 2 bases and J 8 bases, with 12 bases left between them. Germline assignment: CDR1 KGHSH and CDR2 LQKENI. The CDR3 DNA reads as TGTGCCAGCTCACCATTTTCGGAAAGAGAAAAACTGTTTTTT. It specifies CASSPFSEREKLFF.

The genes are TRBV5-3 and TRBJ2-7; TRBD1 aligns across 10 bases. TRBV5-3 qualifies as an ORF whose function is uncertain. The V segment lost 10 bases and the J segment 3 bases; nucleotides outside the gene matches: 10. The CDR3 consists of 14 residues. In nucleotides, the CDR3 is TGTGCCTGTTTCCCGGGACAGGGGCGCTACGAGCAGTACTTC. Protein sequence: CACFPGQGRYEQYF.

The chain is built from TRBV29-1 and TRBJ1-1; D is uncertain. Per the germline V gene, CDR1 is SQVTM and CDR2 is ANQGSEA. V gave up 0 bases and J gave up 8 bases, with 7 bases separating them. CDR3 length: 11 amino acids. CDR3 bases: TGCAGCGTTGAAGACGTGCCAGAAGCTTTCTTT. Protein product: CSVEDVPEAFF.

This chain uses TRBV2 with TRBJ2-2; TRBD1 aligns across 10 bases. V was clipped by 5 bases and J by 4 bases; unmatched bases: 4. The CDR3 runs to 15 residues. Germline loops: CDR1 SNHLY, CDR2 FYNNEI. CDR3: CASSRDRGPTGELFF. CDR3 DNA: TGTGCCAGCAGTAGAGACAGGGGGCCCACCGGGGAGCTGTTTTTT.

V usage is TRBV11-3 and J usage is TRBJ1-2; a possible D gene is TRBD1 (5 bases). The CDR3 length is 12 residues. Germline loops: CDR1 SGHNT, CDR2 YENEEA. The V and J ends lost 4 bases and 6 bases respectively, with 9 bases between them. The CDR3: CASSSRDDGYTF. Written as DNA, the CDR3 is TGTGCCAGCAGCTCCCGGGACGATGGCTACACCTTC.

This chain connects TRBV19 to TRBJ1-1; D might be TRBD1 (5 bases). This CDR3 region has 16 residues. V shed 3 bases and J shed 1 base, with 15 bases lying between them. Germline V CDR1 and CDR2: LNHDA, SQIVND (reference sequence). The DNA for the CDR3 is TGTGCCAGTAGTATTAAGGGGTCCCGCCCGAACACTGAAGCTTTCTTT. It codes for CASSIKGSRPNTEAFF.

This clone was found once. The V and J genes are TRBV30 and TRBJ1-1; D ambiguous. CDR1 and CDR2 (germline): GTSNPN, SVGIG (reference sequence). The CDR3 contains 16 residues. V was trimmed by 0 bases and J by 1 base, leaving 15 bases between them. CDR3 region: CAWSVASKDRNTEAFF. In DNA, the CDR3 is TGTGCCTGGAGTGTCGCTAGCAAAGATCGGAACACTGAAGCTTTCTTT.

The rearrangement uses TRBV4-1 and TRBJ1-5; D not resolved. The CDR3 has 13 residues. V was cut by 2 bases and J by 0 bases, with 2 bases left in between. The V gene's germline CDR1 is MGHRA and CDR2 YSYEKL. The CDR3 DNA sequence: TGCGCCAGCAGCCAAAATAGCAATCAGCCCCAGCATTTT. This translates into CASSQNSNQPQHF.

The V and J genes are TRBV5-6 and TRBJ2-3, with 8 bases that match TRBD1. Germline V gives CDR1 SGHDT, CDR2 YYEEEE. The CDR3 length is 15 residues. With V trimmed by 0 bases and J by 4 bases, 4 bases remained unmatched. CDR3 in DNA: TGTGCCAGCAGCTTGGGGACAGGGTTCGCAGATACGCAGTATTTT. Protein sequence: CASSLGTGFADTQYF.

The CDR3 region is CAIQSTVLYGYTF. As DNA, the CDR3 is TGTGCCATCCAGTCGACAGTGCTCTATGGCTACACCTTC. The V gene is TRBV6-1, the J gene TRBJ1-2; a weak D match, TRBD1 (5 bases). The CDR3 totals 13 residues. The germline CDR1 and CDR2 sequences are MNHNS and SASEGT. The ends were cut back, 10 bases at V and 4 bases at J, with 16 bases in the middle.

The chain joins TRBV7-9 to TRBJ1-2, with 7 nucleotides matching TRBD1. V dropped 3 bases and J dropped 3; count of bases not matched to a gene: 4. CDR3 size: 14 residues. The germline CDR1 and CDR2 sequences are SEHNR and FQNEAQ (reference sequence). The CDR3 DNA sequence: TGTGCCAGCAGCTTGGATGGGACAGACTATGGCTACACCTTC. Its translation: CASSLDGTDYGYTF.

The chain employs TRBV30 and TRBJ2-1; D might be TRBD2 (5 bases). Germline assignment: CDR1 GTSNPN and CDR2 SVGIG (reference sequence). This CDR3 has 13 amino acids. V lost 3 bases and J 6 bases, leaving 12 bases between the germline ends. CDR3: CAWRTGLRNEQFF. The CDR3 nucleotides are TGTGCCTGGAGGACCGGACTGCGCAATGAGCAGTTCTTC.